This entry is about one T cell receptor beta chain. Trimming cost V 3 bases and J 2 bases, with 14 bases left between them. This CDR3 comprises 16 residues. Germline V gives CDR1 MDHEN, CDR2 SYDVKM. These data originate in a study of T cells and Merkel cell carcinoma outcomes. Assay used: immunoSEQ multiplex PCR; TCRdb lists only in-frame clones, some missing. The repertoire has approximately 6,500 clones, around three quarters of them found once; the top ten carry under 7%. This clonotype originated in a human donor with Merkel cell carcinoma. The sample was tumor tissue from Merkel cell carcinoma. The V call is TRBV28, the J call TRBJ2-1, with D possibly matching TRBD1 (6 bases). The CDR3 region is CASSFGARDTYNEQFF. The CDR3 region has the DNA TGTGCCAGCAGTTTCGGGGCCCGGGACACCTACAATGAGCAGTTCTTC. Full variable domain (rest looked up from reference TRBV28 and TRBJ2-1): DVKVTQSSRYLVKRTGEKVFLECVQDMDHENMFWYRQDPGLGLRLIYFSYDVKMKEKGDIPEGYSVSREKKERFSLILESASTNQTSMYLCASSFGARDTYNEQFFGPGTRLTVL.